This T cell receptor beta chain was obtained from a study of OX40 agonist ivuxolimab in advanced cancers. Study at large: Patient treatment consisted of intravenous ivuxolimab administration every 2 weeks at 0.01 to 10 mg/kg. Whole-study results and caveats: Both blood CD4+ and CD8+ T cells showed clonal growth by week 6 at 0.1 to 3.0 mg/kg.

Of note for this clone: Its antigen is unknown.

Generated by immunoSEQ multiplex PCR, the TCRdb table keeps only in-frame clones and is missing some. The sample includes about 83,000 clones, 91% of them seen just once. Trimming took off 1 base at V and 6 bases at J, with 19 bases between the two ends. CDR3 size: 17 residues. Looked up from germline, CDR1 is SEHNR and CDR2 is FQNEAQ (reference sequence). The chain is built from TRBV7-9 and TRBJ2-1; D is unclear. This TCR derives from an adult with an advanced solid tumor such as melanoma, head and neck, liver or kidney cancer. The sample in question was CD4+ or CD8+ T cells sorted from blood, obtained in a trial of the OX40 agonist ivuxolimab. The CDR3 loop is CASSLEGLMAPFNEQFF. CDR3 in DNA: TGTGCCAGCAGCTTAGAAGGATTGATGGCTCCTTTCAATGAGCAGTTCTTC.